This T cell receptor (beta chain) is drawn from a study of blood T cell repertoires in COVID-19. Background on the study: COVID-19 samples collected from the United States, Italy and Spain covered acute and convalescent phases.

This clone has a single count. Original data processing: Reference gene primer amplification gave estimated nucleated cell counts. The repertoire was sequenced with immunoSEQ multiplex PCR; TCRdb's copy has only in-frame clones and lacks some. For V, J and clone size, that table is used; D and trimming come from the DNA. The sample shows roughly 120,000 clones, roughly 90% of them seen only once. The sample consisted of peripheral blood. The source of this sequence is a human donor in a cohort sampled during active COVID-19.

The CDR3 DNA is TGTGCCAGTAGTATATTGGCCAGGGATAGAACGGGCTACACCTTC. Amino acids: CASSILARDRTGYTF. The chain couples TRBV19 to TRBJ1-2; D may be TRBD1 (5 bases). The V end was cut by 2 bases, the J end by 8 bases, with 18 bases between. This CDR3 is 15 amino acids long. Germline CDR1 LNHDA, CDR2 SQIVND (reference sequence).